These T cell receptor beta chains were read from a single sample in a study of cytomegalovirus exposure and HLA in healthy donors. The data were produced by immunoSEQ multiplex PCR, yet TCRdb's version contains in-frame clones alone and is incomplete. The table lists about 120,000 clones, over 85% of them singletons. What was sequenced was PBMCs. The receptor set was obtained from a young woman in good health and CMV-seronegative. Each CDR3 is given with its conserved first and last residue. The order of the fields is J gene, clone size, D gene, V gene, CDR3 DNA, CDR3 protein. The D gene is left open where the match is weak. The size of a clone is reported for some rows only, either as once, few or many, or as a class for expanded clones.

>TRBJ2-5|once|-|TRBV5-1
TGCGCCAGCAGCCTACAGGGTTACCAAGAGACCCAGTACTTC
CASSLQGYQETQYF
>TRBJ1-5|-|TRBD1|TRBV28
TGTGCCAGCAGCCCAGGGGGAACCGGGTTTCAGCCCCAGCATTTT
CASSPGGTGFQPQHF
>TRBJ2-7|-|TRBD1|TRBV15
TGTGCCACCAGCCCGGACAGGGGGGGCTACGAGCAGTACTTC
CATSPDRGGYEQYF
>TRBJ2-3|-|-|TRBV11-1
TGTGCCAGCAGCTTAGCGCGCGGGGTATTGGCAGATACGCAGTATTTT
CASSLARGVLADTQYF
>TRBJ2-7|-|TRBD1|TRBV6-5
TGTGCCAGCAGTTCGCCCGGACAGGGCTACGAGCAGTACTTC
CASSSPGQGYEQYF
>TRBJ1-5|-|-|TRBV30
TGTGCCTGGAGTGGGAGACAGGAAACATATAGCAATCAGCCCCAGCATTTT
CAWSGRQETYSNQPQHF
>TRBJ2-1|-|-|TRBV5-8
TGTGCCAGCAGCCCCAGGACAGTCCCCTACAATGAGCAGTTCTTC
CASSPRTVPYNEQFF
>TRBJ2-7|-|-|TRBV11-3
TGTGCCAGCAGCTTGAGAGGGCCGTACGAGCAGTACTTC
CASSLRGPYEQYF
>TRBJ1-4|-|-|TRBV28
TGTGCCAGCAGTCGTCTCTCGTTCTATGCAACTAATGAAAAACTGTTTTTT
CASSRLSFYATNEKLFF
>TRBJ1-2|-|TRBD1|TRBV6-1
TGTGCCAGCCGTGAATCCAGGGGGTGGGTCTATGGCTACACCTTC
CASRESRGWVYGYTF
>TRBJ2-3|-|-|TRBV4-2
TGTGCCAGCAGCCAAAAAAGGCCCGAGGGTAAGGTAGCAGATACGCAGTATTTT
CASSQKRPEGKVADTQYF
>TRBJ2-7|-|TRBD2|TRBV9
TGTGCCAGCAGCGAAGGGACTAGCGGGAGGGCCTCCTACGAGCAGTACTTC
CASSEGTSGRASYEQYF
>TRBJ2-3|-|TRBD1|TRBV4-2
TGTGCCAGCAGCCAAAGGACAGGGGAAGATACGCAGTATTTT
CASSQRTGEDTQYF
>TRBJ2-5|-|TRBD1|TRBV28
TGTGCCAGCAGTGCGGACAGGGGAGAGACCCAGTACTTC
CASSADRGETQYF
>TRBJ1-2|-|TRBD1|TRBV19
TGTGCCAGTAGTATTCTTTACAGGGGGCTCTATGGCTACACCTTC
CASSILYRGLYGYTF
>TRBJ2-3|-|TRBD2|TRBV19
TGTGCCAGTAGTAGCTTGGGAGCGGGAGAGGGAGATACGCAGTATTTT
CASSSLGAGEGDTQYF
>TRBJ2-1|-|TRBD2|TRBV7-9
TGTGCCAGCAGCGTTGGACTAGCGGGACATGAGCAGTTCTTC
CASSVGLAGHEQFF
>TRBJ2-6|-|-|TRBV11-1
TGTGCCAGCAGCTTTGGAGAGGGTGAATCTGGGGCCAACGTCCTGACTTTC
CASSFGEGESGANVLTF
>TRBJ2-7|once|TRBD1|TRBV29-1
TGCAGCGTTCTCTGGGATGGGGACAGGGAGTACGAGCAGTACTTC
CSVLWDGDREYEQYF
>TRBJ2-7|-|TRBD2|TRBV27
TGTGCCAGCAGCGGAGGACTAGCGAATTACTTC
CASSGGLANYF
>TRBJ1-3|-|-|TRBV10-2
TGCGCCAGCAGTCCACAGCGGAGGGATGGAAACACCATATATTTT
CASSPQRRDGNTIYF
>TRBJ1-2|-|TRBD1|TRBV2
TGTGCCAGCAGGGGGGACAGCCTCTATGGCTACACCTTC
CASRGDSLYGYTF
>TRBJ2-7|-|TRBD2|TRBV29-1
TGCAGCGTGACTAGCGGGGGCTACGAGCAGTACTTC
CSVTSGGYEQYF
>TRBJ1-2|few|-|TRBV28
TGTGCCAGCAGCATCCAGGGCTATGGCTACACCTTC
CASSIQGYGYTF
>TRBJ2-7|few|-|TRBV19
TGTGCCAGTACCCCCGGGGGGCTACCCTACGAGCAGTACTTC
CASTPGGLPYEQYF
>TRBJ1-3|-|-|TRBV5-1
TGCGCCAGCACAGGATCGGGAAACACCATATATTTT
CASTGSGNTIYF
>TRBJ2-1|-|TRBD1|TRBV4-1
TGCGCCAGCAGCTTACGAGGGGGACAGGGTTACAATGAGCAGTTCTTC
CASSLRGGQGYNEQFF
>TRBJ2-7|many|TRBD2|TRBV5-1
TGCGCCAGCAGCTTCACCTGGACTAGCGGGGGGCCGCTATCCTACGAGCAGTACTTC
CASSFTWTSGGPLSYEQYF
>TRBJ1-2|once|TRBD1|TRBV18
TGTGCCAGCTCACCATGGGACAGGGATGGGTATGGCTACACCTTC
CASSPWDRDGYGYTF
>TRBJ2-7|-|-|TRBV6-5
TGTGCCAGCAGCCGCGGGTTTTCCTACGAGCAGTACTTC
CASSRGFSYEQYF
>TRBJ1-5|-|-|TRBV19
TGTGCCACCACAACTTCCCCGAGCAGGCAGCCCCAGCATTTT
CATTTSPSRQPQHF
>TRBJ2-7|few|TRBD1|TRBV7-9
TGTGCCAGCAGATCACCGGGACAGGGGTACGAGCAGTACTTC
CASRSPGQGYEQYF
>TRBJ2-7|-|TRBD1|TRBV28
TGTGCCAGCAGTTTCGGGACAGGACAGGACGAGCAGTACTTC
CASSFGTGQDEQYF
>TRBJ2-7|-|TRBD1|TRBV9
TGTGCCAGCAGCGAGACAGGGACGGCCCTGGACGAGCAGTACTTC
CASSETGTALDEQYF
>TRBJ2-3|-|TRBD2|TRBV29-1
TGCAGCGTTGACCACTTGAATAGCGGGGGGCTGACAGATACGCAGTATTTT
CSVDHLNSGGLTDTQYF
>TRBJ2-5|-|TRBD1|TRBV5-1
TGCGCCAGCAGCCCGCGACAGGGCCAAGAGACCCAGTACTTC
CASSPRQGQETQYF
>TRBJ1-2|-|-|TRBV30
TGTGCCTGGAGTGTAAGCCCCGCCACAGCCTATGGCTACACCTTC
CAWSVSPATAYGYTF
>TRBJ2-2|-|-|TRBV5-4
TGTGCCAGCAGCCCCCAACAGGGGAGGACCGGGGAGCTGTTTTTT
CASSPQQGRTGELFF
>TRBJ2-5|-|TRBD1|TRBV2
TGTGCCAGCAGTGCCTGGGACAGGGAGAATCAAGAGACCCAGTACTTC
CASSAWDRENQETQYF
>TRBJ2-6|-|-|TRBV30
TGTGCCTGGAGTACAAAAACAGGGTCTGGGGCCAACGTCCTGACTTTC
CAWSTKTGSGANVLTF
>TRBJ2-1|-|TRBD2|TRBV10-3
TGTGCCATCAGTGAGTCGACTAGCGTCTCCTACAATGAGCAGTTCTTC
CAISESTSVSYNEQFF
>TRBJ2-5|many|-|TRBV5-8
TGTGCCAGCAGCTATGGGGGCAAGGAGTCGGAGACCCAGTACTTC
CASSYGGKESETQYF